A single sample gave rise to the 21 T cell receptor beta chains below, sequenced in a study of blood T cell repertoires in COVID-19. TCRdb keeps only in-frame clones here, not all; method: immunoSEQ multiplex PCR. The table lists 200,000 to 250,000 clones, under 90% of them singletons. The sequenced sample consisted of PBMCs or T cells enriched from blood (not recorded which). The receptors were sampled from a man aged 60 to 69 who had recovered from COVID-19.

The V gene is TRBV4-2, the J gene TRBJ2-7, with TRBD2 as a possible D gene (7 bases). Trimming removed 4 bases from V and 11 bases from J, with 24 bases in between. Germline CDR1 reads LGHNA; CDR2 reads YNFKEQ. The CDR3 sequence is 15 residues long. CDR3 sequence reads: CASSPTIGRGQVEYF. CDR3 coding DNA: TGTGCCAGCAGCCCCACCATTGGGCGGGGGCAGGTGGAGTACTTC.

This sequence joins TRBV6-2 or TRBV6-3 and TRBJ2-7, with 10 positions matching TRBD1. V gave up 5 bases and J gave up 1 base; unmatched junction bases: 8. Per the germline V gene, CDR1 is MNHEY and CDR2 is SVGEGT. This CDR3 has 16 residues. DNA of the CDR3: TGTGCCAGCAGTCCCTCCGGGACAGGGGATTCCTACGAGCAGTACTTC. It encodes CASSPSGTGDSYEQYF.

This chain links TRBV3-1 (or the pseudogene TRBV3-2) with TRBJ1-1; maybe TRBD1 (5 bases). The CDR3 consists of 17 residues. Deletions cut 0 bases from V and 5 bases from J, with 19 bases between. Germline V gives CDR1 LGHDT, CDR2 YNNKEL (reference sequence). CDR3 residues: CASSQDLSRAFGTEAFF. The CDR3, as DNA: TGTGCCAGCAGCCAAGATCTGTCCAGGGCGTTCGGGACTGAAGCTTTCTTT.

This clone is a singleton in its sample. The CDR3: CAWGTFNSPLHF. CDR3 DNA: TGTGCCTGGGGGACTTTTAATTCACCCCTCCACTTT. This chain connects TRBV30 to TRBJ1-6; D is perhaps TRBD1 (5 bases). CDR3 size: 12 residues. The V and J ends lost 5 bases and 6 bases respectively, with 8 bases between them. Germline V CDR1 and CDR2: GTSNPN, SVGIG (reference sequence).

The J gene is TRBJ2-5, the V gene TRBV3-1 (or the pseudogene TRBV3-2), with 14 bases matching TRBD2. Trimming at V came to 5 bases and at J to 5 bases, leaving 7 bases not matched to a gene. The CDR3 has 16 residues. Germline values: CDR1 LGHDT, CDR2 YNNKEL (reference sequence). In DNA, the CDR3 is TGTGCCAGCAGCGCGACTAGCGGGGGGGCCGGGGAGACCCAGTACTTC. Translated, it gives CASSATSGGAGETQYF.

The chain recombines TRBV18 with TRBJ1-6; TRBD1 aligns across 7 bases. This CDR3 has 15 amino acids. The V gene end was trimmed by 3 bases and the J gene end by 10 bases; junction bases not matched to a gene: 9. Per germline, CDR1 KGHSH and CDR2 LQKENI. The CDR3 loop reads CASSPDRQGGSPLHF. The CDR3 DNA is TGTGCCAGCTCACCGGATCGACAGGGCGGATCACCCCTCCACTTT.

This clone was detected a few times. The rearrangement uses TRBV11-3 and TRBJ2-7; TRBD1 is a possible D gene (5 bases). There are 12 residues in the CDR3. With 5 bases removed from V and 2 bases from J, the gap between germline ends came to 7 bases. Germline CDR1 reads SGHNT; CDR2 reads YENEEA. The CDR3 nucleotides are TGTGCCAGCAGCGCGACAGCCTACGAGCAGTACTTC. It codes for CASSATAYEQYF.

This chain joins TRBV3-1 (or the pseudogene TRBV3-2) and TRBJ2-1; D remains unclear. CDR1 is LGHDT and CDR2 is YNNKEL in the germline V gene (reference sequence). V was shortened by 5 bases and J by 6 bases, with 11 bases between the two germline ends. The CDR3 consists of 13 residues. The CDR3 loop reads CASSDRAVNEQFF. The CDR3 nucleotides read TGTGCCAGCAGCGATCGAGCTGTCAATGAGCAGTTCTTC.

The chain has TRBV9 and TRBJ1-4; no clear D. The germline CDR1 and CDR2 sequences are SGDLS and YYNGEE. The germline V and J ends were trimmed by 0 bases and 8 bases, with 11 bases remaining between them. The CDR3 has 14 amino acids. The CDR3 region is CASSVGLGGEKLFF. For the CDR3, the DNA is TGTGCCAGCAGCGTAGGCCTCGGCGGGGAAAAACTGTTTTTT.

The chain links TRBV6-5 to TRBJ1-2; D remains unclear. V lost 0 bases and J lost 2, with 10 bases in between. The germline V gene encodes CDR1 MNHEY and CDR2 SVGAGI. CDR3 length: 15 amino acids. CDR3 amino acids: CASSYSSGKNYGYTF. The CDR3, as DNA: TGTGCCAGCAGTTACTCGAGCGGGAAGAACTATGGCTACACCTTC.

The chain is built from TRBV5-1 and TRBJ2-4; 8 bases match TRBD2. V dropped 2 bases and J dropped 0; count of bases not matched to a gene: 4. CDR1 and CDR2 (germline): SGHRS, YFSETQ. The CDR3 runs 16 residues. The CDR3 DNA reads TGCGCCAGCAGCTTAACTAGCGGAGTAGCCAAAAACATTCAGTACTTC. Protein sequence: CASSLTSGVAKNIQYF.

V usage is TRBV24-1 and J usage is TRBJ2-5; D perhaps matches TRBD1 (6 bases). The germline gives CDR1 KGHDR, CDR2 SFDVKD. This CDR3 has 13 residues. Trimming removed 3 bases from V and 5 bases from J, with 9 bases in between. CDR3 region: CATSDGGEETQYF. In DNA form, the CDR3 reads TGTGCCACCAGTGATGGGGGCGAGGAGACCCAGTACTTC.

The chain employs TRBV25-1 and TRBJ2-5; 8 nucleotides line up with TRBD1. Germline CDR1 MGHDK, CDR2 SYGVNS. This CDR3 has 14 amino acids. V lost 4 bases and J lost 5; bases outside the gene matches: 6. The CDR3 region is CASSVGQGHETQYF. CDR3 nucleotide sequence: TGTGCCAGCAGTGTTGGACAGGGTCACGAGACCCAGTACTTC.

A word on this clone: Within the sample, other DNA sequences also encode this same CDR3. This sequence joins TRBV6-5 and TRBJ1-6, with a possible D match to TRBD1 (6 bases). Between the trimmed V and J ends, which lost 7 bases and 5 bases, there was a span of 9 bases. The CDR3 has 13 residues. From germline, CDR1 is MNHEY and CDR2 SVGAGI. The CDR3 region has the DNA TGTGCCAGCACAGGACAGAATAATTCACCCCTCCACTTT. It specifies CASTGQNNSPLHF.

This chain links TRBV6-5 with TRBJ2-7; TRBD1 is a possible D gene (6 bases). Germline-derived CDR1 and CDR2 are MNHEY and SVGAGI. The CDR3 has 12 residues. The V and J ends lost 6 bases and 4 bases respectively, with 10 bases between them. The CDR3 DNA is TGTGCCAGCAGCATACAGGGATACGAGCAGTACTTC. This sequence encodes CASSIQGYEQYF.

The rearrangement uses TRBV5-1 and TRBJ1-1; perhaps TRBD1 as D (5 bases). Germline V gene sequence: CDR1 SGHRS, CDR2 YFSETQ. The CDR3 spans 14 residues. The V end lost 0 bases, the J end lost 5 bases, and 11 bases lay between the germline ends. CDR3 amino acids: CASSLAAAGTEAFF. For the CDR3, the DNA is TGCGCCAGCAGCTTGGCGGCCGCAGGGACTGAAGCTTTCTTT.

CDR3 in amino acids: CASSLLGRGLTEAFF. The CDR3 bases are TGTGCCAGCAGCTTACTCGGCAGGGGCCTCACTGAAGCTTTCTTT. This chain connects TRBV7-2 to TRBJ1-1; perhaps TRBD1 as D (6 bases). The germline V gene encodes CDR1 SGHTA and CDR2 FQGNSA. V lost 2 bases and J 4 bases, leaving 14 bases between the germline ends. This CDR3 has 15 amino acids.

J is TRBJ2-3 and V is TRBV11-3, with TRBD2 as a possible D gene (6 bases). There are 17 residues in the CDR3. Trimming left V 5 bases short and J 3 bases short, with 21 bases between. Germline lookup yields CDR1 SGHNT and CDR2 YENEEA. CDR3 bases: TGTGCCAGCAGCCCGGGGGATCTGGCGTGGATAACAGATACGCAGTATTTT. It codes for CASSPGDLAWITDTQYF.

V gene TRBV18 combines with J gene TRBJ2-7; a weak D match, TRBD2 (6 bases). Germline V lookup: CDR1 KGHSH, CDR2 LQKENI. V lost 2 bases to trimming and J lost 6 bases, with 14 bases between them. CDR3 length: 14 amino acids. CDR3 in amino acids: CASSPGAGAVEQYF. Written as DNA, the CDR3 is TGTGCCAGCTCACCAGGAGCGGGCGCCGTCGAGCAGTACTTC.

The chain has TRBV11-2 and TRBJ1-6; no firm D call. CDR3 length: 15 residues. Per germline, CDR1 SGHAT and CDR2 FQNNGV. V was cut by 1 base and J by 9 bases, with 13 bases left in between. CDR3 sequence (DNA): TGTGCCAGCAGCTTAGGCGCCGGAGCCGGTTCACCCCTCCACTTT. Protein sequence: CASSLGAGAGSPLHF.

The chain uses TRBV25-1 and TRBJ2-1; a possible D gene is TRBD2 (6 bases). From germline, CDR1 is MGHDK and CDR2 SYGVNS. CDR3 size: 12 residues. V was shortened by 7 bases and J by 9 bases, with 13 bases between the two germline ends. The CDR3 loop is CASTSRGGEQFF. In DNA form, the CDR3 reads TGTGCCAGCACTTCCCGGGGAGGTGAGCAGTTCTTC.